These T cell receptor beta chains were read from a single sample in a study of blood T cell repertoires in COVID-19. The data were produced by immunoSEQ multiplex PCR, yet TCRdb's version contains in-frame clones alone and is incomplete. The table includes around 280,000 clones, 70% to 90% detected once. The sequencing sample was made of peripheral blood. Receptors originate from a woman in her thirties who had recovered from COVID-19. Each CDR3 is given with its conserved first and last residue. A D gene is named only where the DNA matches it firmly. Expanded clones are given a class, and other clones once, few, many or no size at all.

j_call clone_size v_call d_call cdr3_aa cdr3_nt
TRBJ1-1 - TRBV7-9 - CASTPGMNTEAFF TGTGCCAGCACCCCAGGGATGAACACTGAAGCTTTCTTT
TRBJ2-2 - TRBV6-5 TRBD2 CASSIGLAGGGELFF TGTGCCAGCAGTATCGGACTAGCGGGAGGGGGGGAGCTGTTTTTT
TRBJ2-3 - TRBV10-3 TRBD1 CAIRPGQATDTQYF TGTGCCATCAGACCGGGACAGGCCACAGATACGCAGTATTTT
TRBJ2-5 - TRBV3-1/TRBV3-2 - CASSQDSPFGETQYF TGTGCCAGCAGCCAAGATAGCCCTTTCGGGGAGACCCAGTACTTC
TRBJ1-1 - TRBV28 TRBD1 CASSLLGTGGTTEAFF TGTGCCAGCAGTTTACTCGGGACAGGGGGCACCACTGAAGCTTTCTTT
TRBJ2-7 - TRBV7-8 - CASSLGVRAETTYEQYF TGTGCCAGCAGCTTAGGGGTTCGGGCGGAGACTACCTACGAGCAGTACTTC
TRBJ2-1 - TRBV9 TRBD2 CASSSESGSVINEQFF TGTGCCAGCAGCTCCGAAAGCGGGAGTGTTATCAATGAGCAGTTCTTC
TRBJ2-3 - TRBV9 TRBD2 CASSVGLAGKTSTDTQYF TGTGCCAGCAGCGTGGGACTAGCGGGGAAGACTAGCACAGATACGCAGTATTTT
TRBJ2-4 - TRBV18 - CASSSRAKNIQYF TGTGCCAGCTCTTCCCGAGCCAAAAACATTCAGTACTTC
TRBJ2-2 - TRBV4-3 TRBD2 CASSQVGSGRTGELFF TGCGCCAGCAGCCAAGTGGGTAGCGGGAGGACCGGGGAGCTGTTTTTT
TRBJ2-1 - TRBV21-1 - CASSSPDRVGYNEQFF TGTGCCAGCAGCTCCCCAGACAGGGTCGGTTACAATGAGCAGTTCTTC
TRBJ1-1 - TRBV5-1 - CASSFQGHTEAFF TGCGCCAGCAGCTTTCAGGGGCACACTGAAGCTTTCTTT
TRBJ2-1 - TRBV2 - CASRQQGTNNEQFF TGTGCCAGCAGACAGCAGGGCACCAACAATGAGCAGTTCTTC
TRBJ2-2 - TRBV30 TRBD1 CAWRIDRGSTGELFF TGTGCCTGGAGGATCGACAGGGGGAGCACCGGGGAGCTGTTTTTT
TRBJ2-5 - TRBV2 TRBD1 CASGTGVGETQYF TGTGCCAGCGGTACAGGGGTGGGAGAGACCCAGTACTTC
TRBJ2-5 - TRBV3-1/TRBV3-2 - CASSQAQGYQYF TGTGCCAGCAGCCAAGCCCAGGGGTACCAGTACTTC
TRBJ2-1 - TRBV6-5 TRBD2 CASRGLAGSQFF TGTGCCAGCAGGGGACTAGCGGGATCGCAGTTCTTC
TRBJ1-2 - TRBV28 - CASSLLMEPYTF TGTGCCAGCAGTCTTCTAATGGAGCCCTACACCTTC
TRBJ2-4 - TRBV27 - CASSPTAKNIQYF TGTGCCAGCAGTCCTACAGCCAAAAACATTCAGTACTTC
TRBJ1-1 once TRBV30 - CAWRRLNTEAFF TGTGCCTGGAGGAGATTGAACACTGAAGCTTTCTTT
TRBJ1-6 once TRBV7-9 TRBD1 CASSLGQGSYNSPLHF TGTGCCAGCAGCCTCGGACAGGGCTCCTATAATTCACCCCTCCACTTT
TRBJ2-2 - TRBV11-2 - CASSLGWDKNTGELFF TGTGCCAGCAGCTTAGGGTGGGACAAAAACACCGGGGAGCTGTTTTTT
TRBJ1-2 - TRBV18 - CASSPPEQIYGYTF TGTGCCAGCTCACCACCTGAGCAAATCTATGGCTACACCTTC